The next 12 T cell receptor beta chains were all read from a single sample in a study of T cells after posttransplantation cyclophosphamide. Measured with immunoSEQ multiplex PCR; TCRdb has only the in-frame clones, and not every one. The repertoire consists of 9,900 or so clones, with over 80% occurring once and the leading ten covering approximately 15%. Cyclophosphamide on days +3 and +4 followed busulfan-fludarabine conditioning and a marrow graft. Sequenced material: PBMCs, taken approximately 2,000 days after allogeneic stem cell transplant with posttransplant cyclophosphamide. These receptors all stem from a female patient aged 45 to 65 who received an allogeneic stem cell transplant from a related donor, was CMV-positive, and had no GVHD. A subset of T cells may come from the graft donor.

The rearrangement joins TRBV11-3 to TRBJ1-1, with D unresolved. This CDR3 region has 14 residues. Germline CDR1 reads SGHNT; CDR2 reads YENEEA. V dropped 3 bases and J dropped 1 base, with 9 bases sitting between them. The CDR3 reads CASSLGRPNTEAFF. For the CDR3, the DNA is TGTGCCAGCAGCTTGGGCAGACCGAACACTGAAGCTTTCTTT.

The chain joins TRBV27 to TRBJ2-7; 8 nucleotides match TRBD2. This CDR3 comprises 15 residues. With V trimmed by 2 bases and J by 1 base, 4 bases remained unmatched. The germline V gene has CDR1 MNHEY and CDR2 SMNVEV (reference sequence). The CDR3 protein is CASSLIGGRSYEQYF. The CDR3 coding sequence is TGTGCCAGCAGTTTAATAGGCGGGAGGTCCTACGAGCAGTACTTC.

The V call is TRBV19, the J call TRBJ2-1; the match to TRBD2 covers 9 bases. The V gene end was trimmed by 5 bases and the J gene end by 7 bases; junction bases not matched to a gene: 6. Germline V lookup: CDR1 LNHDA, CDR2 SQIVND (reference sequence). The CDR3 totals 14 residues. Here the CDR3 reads CASSRLAEWNEQFF. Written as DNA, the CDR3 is TGTGCCAGTAGTCGACTAGCGGAGTGGAATGAGCAGTTCTTC.

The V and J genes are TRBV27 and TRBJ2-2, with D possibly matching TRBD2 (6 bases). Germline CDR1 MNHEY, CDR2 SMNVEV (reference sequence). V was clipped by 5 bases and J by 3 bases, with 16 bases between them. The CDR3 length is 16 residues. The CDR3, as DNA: TGTGCCAGCAGTCTTCGGGGGTATTTGGACACCGGGGAGCTGTTTTTT. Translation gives CASSLRGYLDTGELFF.

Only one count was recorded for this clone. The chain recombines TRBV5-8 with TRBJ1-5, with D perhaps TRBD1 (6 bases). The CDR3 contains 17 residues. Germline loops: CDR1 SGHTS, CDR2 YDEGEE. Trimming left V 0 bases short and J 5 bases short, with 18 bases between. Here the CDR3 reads CASSLVLDSFSDQPQHF. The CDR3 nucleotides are TGTGCCAGCAGCTTGGTCCTGGACAGTTTCTCTGATCAGCCCCAGCATTTT.

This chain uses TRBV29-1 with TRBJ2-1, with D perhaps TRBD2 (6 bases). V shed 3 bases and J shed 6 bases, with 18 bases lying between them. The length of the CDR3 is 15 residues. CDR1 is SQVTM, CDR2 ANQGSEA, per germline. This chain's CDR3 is CSVDFQGLNLNEQFF. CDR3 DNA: TGCAGCGTTGATTTTCAGGGACTGAACCTCAATGAGCAGTTCTTC.

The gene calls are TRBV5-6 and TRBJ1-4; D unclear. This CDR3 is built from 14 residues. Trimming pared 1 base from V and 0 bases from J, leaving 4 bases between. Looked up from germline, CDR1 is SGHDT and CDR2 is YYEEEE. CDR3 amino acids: CASSLIATNEKLFF. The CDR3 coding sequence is TGTGCCAGCAGCTTGATCGCAACTAATGAAAAACTGTTTTTT.

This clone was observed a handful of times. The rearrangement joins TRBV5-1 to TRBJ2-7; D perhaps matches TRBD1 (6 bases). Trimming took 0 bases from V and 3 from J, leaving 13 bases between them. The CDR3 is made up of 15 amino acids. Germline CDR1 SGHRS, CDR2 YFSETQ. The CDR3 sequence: CASSLDPQGIYEQYF. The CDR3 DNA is TGCGCCAGCAGCTTGGATCCTCAGGGGATCTACGAGCAGTACTTC.

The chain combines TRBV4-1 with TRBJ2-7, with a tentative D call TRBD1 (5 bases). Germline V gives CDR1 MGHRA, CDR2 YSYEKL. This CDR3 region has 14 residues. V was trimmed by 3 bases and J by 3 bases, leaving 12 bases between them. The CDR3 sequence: CASSHVGQDYEQYF. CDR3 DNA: TGCGCCAGCAGCCACGTGGGGCAGGACTACGAGCAGTACTTC.

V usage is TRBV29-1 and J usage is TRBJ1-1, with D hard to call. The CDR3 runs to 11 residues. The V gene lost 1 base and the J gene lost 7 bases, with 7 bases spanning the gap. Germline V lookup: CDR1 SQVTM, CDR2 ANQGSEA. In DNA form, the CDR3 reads TGCAGCGTTGAAGTGGAGGATGAAGCTTTCTTT. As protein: CSVEVEDEAFF. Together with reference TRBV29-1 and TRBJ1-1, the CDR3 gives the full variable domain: SAVISQKPSRDICQRGTSLTIQCQVDSQVTMMFWYRQQPGQSLTLIATANQGSEATYESGFVIDKFPISRPNLTFSTLTVSNMSPEDSSIYLCSVEVEDEAFFGQGTRLTVV.

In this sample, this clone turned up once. The CDR3 DNA is TGTGCCAGCTCACTCGAATCGGGGGGGTTGGTCAATCAGCCCCAGCATTTT. Encoded protein: CASSLESGGLVNQPQHF. The V gene is TRBV18, the J gene TRBJ1-5; TRBD1 might be the D (5 bases). CDR1 is KGHSH, CDR2 LQKENI, per germline. This CDR3 is 17 amino acids long. With 4 bases removed from V and 3 bases from J, the gap between germline ends came to 19 bases.

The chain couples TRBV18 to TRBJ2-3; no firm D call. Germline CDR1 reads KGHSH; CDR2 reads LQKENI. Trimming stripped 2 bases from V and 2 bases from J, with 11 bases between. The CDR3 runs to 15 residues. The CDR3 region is CASSPYRQFTDTQYF. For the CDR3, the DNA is TGTGCCAGCTCACCATATCGACAATTCACAGATACGCAGTATTTT. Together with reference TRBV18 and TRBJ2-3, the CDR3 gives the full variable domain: NAGVMQNPRHLVRRRGQEARLRCSPMKGHSHVYWYRQLPEEGLKFMVYLQKENIIDESGMPKERFSAEFPKEGPSILRIQQVVRGDSAAYFCASSPYRQFTDTQYFGPGTRLTVL.